This passage covers 14 T cell receptor beta chains from one sample sequenced in a study of neoadjuvant nivolumab and ipilimumab in lung cancer. Sequencing was performed with immunoSEQ multiplex PCR; in TCRdb, only in-frame clones are kept and a portion is missing. Found here are about 33,000 clones, roughly 90% of them singletons; the top ten hold 2.1%. Sample: peripheral blood, taken after neoadjuvant nivolumab, alone or with ipilimumab, at or shortly before surgery. The receptors stem from an adult with non-small cell lung cancer.

The chain couples TRBV6-1 to TRBJ2-5; D tentatively reads TRBD1 or TRBD2 (5 bases each). This CDR3 comprises 14 residues. Germline loops: CDR1 MNHNS, CDR2 SASEGT. V lost 2 bases and J 5 bases, leaving 12 bases between the germline ends. The CDR3 DNA is TGTGCCAGCAGTGAAAGGGGAGTGGGGGAGACCCAGTACTTC. This codes for CASSERGVGETQYF.

This clone has just one count. This rearrangement joins TRBV27 to TRBJ2-7, with D perhaps assigned TRBD1 or TRBD2 (5 bases each). V shed 5 bases and J shed 0 bases, with 11 bases lying between them. This CDR3 has 14 residues. Germline CDR1 reads MNHEY; CDR2 reads SMNVEV (reference sequence). CDR3 sequence reads: CASSVRGFSYEQYF. As DNA, the CDR3 is TGTGCCAGCAGTGTCCGGGGCTTCTCCTACGAGCAGTACTTC.

The chain carries TRBV7-3 and TRBJ1-5, with TRBD1 matching 8 bases. Germline CDR1 SGHTA, CDR2 FQGTGA. This CDR3 region has 13 residues. V was pared by 5 bases and J by 6 bases, with 3 bases of the junction left unmatched. This CDR3 is CASSPQGGQPQHF. DNA of the CDR3: TGTGCCAGCAGCCCACAGGGGGGTCAGCCCCAGCATTTT.

The chain is built from TRBV28 and TRBJ1-1; D unresolved. The germline gives CDR1 MDHEN, CDR2 SYDVKM. With 5 bases removed from V and 4 bases from J, the gap between germline ends came to 14 bases. The CDR3 consists of 14 residues. DNA of the CDR3: TGTGCCAGCAGTCCGACAAAGGAGGGCACTGAAGCTTTCTTT. Translating gives CASSPTKEGTEAFF.

Only one count was recorded for this clone. The chain uses TRBV7-2 and TRBJ2-3; D possibly corresponds to TRBD2 (6 bases). There are 14 residues in the CDR3. V lost 7 bases to trimming and J lost 2 bases, with 13 bases between them. Germline V gene lookup returns CDR1 SGHTA and CDR2 FQGNSA. CDR3 amino acids: CASTPGLHTDTQYF. In DNA form, the CDR3 reads TGTGCCAGCACCCCGGGACTGCACACAGATACGCAGTATTTT.

V usage is TRBV25-1 and J usage is TRBJ2-4; the match to TRBD2 covers 11 bases. Germline V gene lookup returns CDR1 MGHDK and CDR2 SYGVNS. The CDR3 has 18 residues. J was trimmed by 0 bases and V by 3 bases; bases with no gene match: 7. The CDR3 region has the DNA TGTGCCAGCAGTGAGTCGGGACTAGCGGTACTAGCCAAAAACATTCAGTACTTC. Protein product: CASSESGLAVLAKNIQYF.

The rearrangement links TRBV4-1 to TRBJ2-2; TRBD1 agrees at 7 bases. Germline V gene sequence: CDR1 MGHRA, CDR2 YSYEKL. The CDR3 spans 16 residues. V lost 1 base to trimming and J lost 0 bases; unmatched junction nucleotides: 2. The CDR3 DNA sequence: TGCGCCAGCAGCCAAGGGACAGGATCGAACACCGGGGAGCTGTTTTTT. Amino acid sequence: CASSQGTGSNTGELFF.

This clone was seen just once. The gene calls are TRBV2 and TRBJ2-1; the D call may be TRBD1 or TRBD2 (6 bases each). Germline-derived CDR1 and CDR2 are SNHLY and FYNNEI. CDR3 length equals 15 residues. Trimming removed 7 bases from V and 4 bases from J, with 17 bases in between. DNA for the CDR3: TGTGCCAGCATCGACAGGCCGGGGGATTACAATGAGCAGTTCTTC. Its translation: CASIDRPGDYNEQFF.

A few counts support this clone. The rearrangement joins TRBV5-1 to TRBJ1-2, with 9 bases aligning to TRBD1. The V segment lost 0 bases and the J segment 4 bases; nucleotides outside the gene matches: 10. This CDR3 is 17 amino acids long. Germline V gene data show CDR1 as SGHRS and CDR2 as YFSETQ. CDR3 protein: CASSLDAGPGQGYGYTF. CDR3 DNA: TGCGCCAGCAGCTTGGATGCAGGACCGGGACAGGGCTATGGCTACACCTTC.

This sequence joins TRBV5-1 and TRBJ2-3, with 15 bases identical to TRBD2. The CDR3 spans 18 residues. V trimming: 2 bases; J trimming: 5 bases; junction bases outside the gene matches: 9. CDR1 SGHRS and CDR2 YFSETQ come from the germline V gene. The CDR3 region is CASSLRGTSGRSRDTQYF. The CDR3 coding sequence is TGCGCCAGCAGCTTACGAGGGACTAGCGGGAGGAGTAGAGATACGCAGTATTTT.

This chain joins TRBV2 and TRBJ1-5, with 7 bases matching TRBD1. CDR3 length equals 14 residues. V dropped 7 bases and J dropped 6; count of bases not matched to a gene: 9. Per the germline V gene, CDR1 is SNHLY and CDR2 is FYNNEI. The CDR3 coding sequence is TGTGCCAGCAAGAGGGACAGCACCGTTCAGCCCCAGCATTTT. This codes for CASKRDSTVQPQHF.

Only one count was recorded for this clone. This chain joins TRBV5-1 and TRBJ2-7; perhaps TRBD2 as D (6 bases). Germline assignment: CDR1 SGHRS and CDR2 YFSETQ. V shed 3 bases and J shed 0 bases, with 10 bases lying between them. The CDR3 is 14 amino acids. CDR3 loop: CASSWAGGSYEQYF. Written as DNA, the CDR3 is TGCGCCAGCAGCTGGGCCGGGGGCTCCTACGAGCAGTACTTC. Drawing the rest from reference TRBV5-1 and TRBJ2-7, the complete variable domain is KAGVTQTPRYLIKTRGQQVTLSCSPISGHRSVSWYQQTPGQGLQFLFEYFSETQRNKGNFPGRFSGRQFSNSRSEMNVSTLELGDSALYLCASSWAGGSYEQYFGPGTRLTVT.

The CDR3 loop is CASSYSGAGRGYTF. CDR3 DNA: TGTGCCAGCAGTTACAGTGGAGCGGGGCGGGGCTACACCTTC. The rearrangement uses TRBV6-5 and TRBJ1-2, with a weak D call TRBD1 (5 bases). Trimming pared 2 bases from V and 8 bases from J, leaving 15 bases between. CDR3 length: 14 residues. Germline values: CDR1 MNHEY, CDR2 SVGAGI.

The chain links TRBV10-3 to TRBJ1-1, with D possibly being TRBD1 (6 bases). CDR3 length equals 13 residues. Deletions cut 10 bases from V and 4 bases from J, with 16 bases between. CDR1 ENHRY and CDR2 SYGVKD come from the germline V gene. The CDR3 region has the DNA TGTGCCACCTTAGGGGGAGGGATCACTGAAGCTTTCTTT. It translates to CATLGGGITEAFF.